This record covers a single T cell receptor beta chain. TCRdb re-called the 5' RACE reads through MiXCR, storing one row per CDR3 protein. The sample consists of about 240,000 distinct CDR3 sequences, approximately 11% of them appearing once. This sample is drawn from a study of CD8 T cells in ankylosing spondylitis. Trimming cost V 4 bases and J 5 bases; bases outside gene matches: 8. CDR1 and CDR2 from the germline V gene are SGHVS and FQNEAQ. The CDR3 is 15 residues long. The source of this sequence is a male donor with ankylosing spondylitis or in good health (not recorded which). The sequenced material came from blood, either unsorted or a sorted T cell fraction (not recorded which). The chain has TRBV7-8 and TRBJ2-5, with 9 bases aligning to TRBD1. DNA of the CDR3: TGTGCCAGCAGCTCAGGACAGGGGTTGGTGGAGACCCAGTACTTC. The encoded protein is CASSSGQGLVETQYF.